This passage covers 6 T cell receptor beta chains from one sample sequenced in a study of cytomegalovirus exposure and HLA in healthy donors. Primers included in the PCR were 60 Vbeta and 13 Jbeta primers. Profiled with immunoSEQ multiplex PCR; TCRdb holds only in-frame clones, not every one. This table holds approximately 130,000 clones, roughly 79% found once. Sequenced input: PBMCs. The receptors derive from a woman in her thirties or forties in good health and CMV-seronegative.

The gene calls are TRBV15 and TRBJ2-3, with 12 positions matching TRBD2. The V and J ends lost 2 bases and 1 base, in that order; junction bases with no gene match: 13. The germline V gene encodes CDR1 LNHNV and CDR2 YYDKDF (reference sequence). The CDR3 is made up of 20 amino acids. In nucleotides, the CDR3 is TGTGCCACCAGCAGACCAACTCTAGCGGGAGGGCCACAGGGCACAGATACGCAGTATTTT. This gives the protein CATSRPTLAGGPQGTDTQYF.

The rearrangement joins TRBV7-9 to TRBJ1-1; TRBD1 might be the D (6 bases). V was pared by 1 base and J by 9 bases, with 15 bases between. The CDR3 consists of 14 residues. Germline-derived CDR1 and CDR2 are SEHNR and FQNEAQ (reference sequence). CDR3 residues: CASSLVAVGTQAFF. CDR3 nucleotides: TGTGCCAGCAGCTTAGTTGCTGTAGGGACACAAGCTTTCTTT.

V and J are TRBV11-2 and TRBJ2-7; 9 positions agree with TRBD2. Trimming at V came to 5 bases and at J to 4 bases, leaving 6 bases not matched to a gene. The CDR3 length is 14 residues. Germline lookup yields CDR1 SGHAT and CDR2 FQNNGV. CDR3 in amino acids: CASSKTSGDYEQYF. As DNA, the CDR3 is TGTGCCAGCAGCAAGACTAGCGGAGATTACGAGCAGTACTTC.

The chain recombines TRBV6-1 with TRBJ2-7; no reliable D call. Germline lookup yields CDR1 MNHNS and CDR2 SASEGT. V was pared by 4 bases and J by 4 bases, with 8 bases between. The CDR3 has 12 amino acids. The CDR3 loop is CASSAYPYEQYF. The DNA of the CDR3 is TGTGCCAGCAGTGCCTATCCGTACGAGCAGTACTTC.

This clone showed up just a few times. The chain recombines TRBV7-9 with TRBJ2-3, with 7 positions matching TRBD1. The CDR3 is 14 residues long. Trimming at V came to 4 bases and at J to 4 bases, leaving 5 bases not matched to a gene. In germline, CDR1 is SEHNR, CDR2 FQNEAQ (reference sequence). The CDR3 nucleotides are TGTGCCAGCAGCTGGAGGACAGGAGCAGATACGCAGTATTTT. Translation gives CASSWRTGADTQYF.

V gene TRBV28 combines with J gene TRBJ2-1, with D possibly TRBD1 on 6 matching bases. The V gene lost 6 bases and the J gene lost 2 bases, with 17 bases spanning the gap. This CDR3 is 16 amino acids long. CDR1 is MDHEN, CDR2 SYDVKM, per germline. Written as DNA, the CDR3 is TGTGCCAGCAGCCCCTCCAGCAGGGGCCCCTACAATGAGCAGTTCTTC. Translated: CASSPSSRGPYNEQFF.